These 26 T cell receptor beta chains were sequenced from one sample in a study of blood T cell repertoires in COVID-19. Using immunoSEQ multiplex PCR, the repertoire was profiled, and TCRdb retains in-frame clones only, with some absent. Among a few hundred thousand clones listed, roughly nine tenths were seen once. The sample taken for sequencing was peripheral blood. The receptors here all came from a man aged 35-49 years with acute or convalescent COVID-19.

The table lists this clone with a few counts. The chain carries TRBV5-1 and TRBJ2-7; the match to TRBD1 covers 7 bases. CDR3 length: 12 residues. In germline, CDR1 is SGHRS, CDR2 YFSETQ. The J segment lost 5 bases and the V segment lost 1 base, leaving 0 bases of the junction unmatched. In DNA, the CDR3 is TGCGCCAGCAGCTTGCAGGGGGACGAGCAGTACTTC. It codes for CASSLQGDEQYF.

This clone came up once. The gene calls are TRBV5-4 and TRBJ2-1; the match to TRBD2 covers 13 bases. V was clipped by 1 base and J by 8 bases; unmatched bases: 9. The germline CDR1 and CDR2 sequences are SGHNT and YYREEE (reference sequence). This CDR3 has 17 residues. The CDR3 DNA reads TGTGCCAGCAGCTTGCCGAGACTAGCGGGAGGTGGGTATGAGCAGTTCTTC. This gives the protein CASSLPRLAGGGYEQFF.

Worth noting for this clone: Additional DNA sequences in this sample encode the identical CDR3. V usage is TRBV11-3 and J usage is TRBJ2-3, with 7 positions matching TRBD2. This CDR3 contains 15 residues. V shed 3 bases and J 0 bases; nucleotides not matched to a gene: 3. Germline loops: CDR1 SGHNT, CDR2 YENEEA. DNA for the CDR3: TGTGCCAGCAGCTTGGGAGGGGCTAGCACAGATACGCAGTATTTT. This sequence encodes CASSLGGASTDTQYF.

Notes on this clone: The DNA is left out, because the CDR3 cannot be placed on it with certainty; the CDR3 is given as TCRdb lists it. This chain uses TRBV19 with TRBJ1-6; TRBD1, as called in the table, went unchecked against the DNA. The CDR3 is 17 residues long, ends included. Germline loops: CDR1 LNHDA, CDR2 SQIVND (reference sequence). CDR3 protein: CASTSDTTGLNNSPLHF.

V usage is TRBV19 and J usage is TRBJ1-2, with 7 bases that match TRBD1. The CDR3 is 15 residues long. CDR1 is LNHDA and CDR2 is SQIVND in the germline V gene (reference sequence). The ends lost 3 bases at V and 4 bases at J; junction bases unmatched: 8. CDR3 DNA: TGTGCCAGTAGTATCTCTACAGGGGAACCCTATGGCTACACCTTC. The encoded protein is CASSISTGEPYGYTF.

V is TRBV5-4 and J is TRBJ2-5; 12 bases agree with TRBD2. With V trimmed by 4 bases and J by 4 bases, 8 bases remained unmatched. Germline lookup yields CDR1 SGHNT and CDR2 YYREEE (reference sequence). This CDR3 spans 16 amino acids. CDR3 in amino acids: CASSVTSGGGGETQYF. The CDR3 region has the DNA TGTGCCAGCAGCGTGACTAGCGGGGGCGGAGGAGAGACCCAGTACTTC.

The table lists this clone with a count of one. This chain links TRBV6-2 or TRBV6-3 with TRBJ1-3; D remains ambiguous. The germline V gene encodes CDR1 MNHEY and CDR2 SVGEGT. The V gene lost 6 bases and the J gene lost 8 bases, with 14 bases spanning the gap. CDR3 length equals 13 residues. The CDR3 loop reads CASSSPNGDTIYF. CDR3 bases: TGTGCCAGCAGCTCACCGAACGGAGACACCATATATTTT.

As for this clone: At one end the junction does not follow the germline gene, possibly because of a read error. The chain employs TRBV7-7 and TRBJ2-5, with TRBD2 as a possible D gene (5 bases). The CDR3 contains 14 residues. Germline values: CDR1 SSHAT, CDR2 FNYEAQ (reference sequence). CDR3 in amino acids: CASSWGLGEETQYF. CDR3 coding DNA: TGTGCTAGCAGCTGGGGTCTCGGGGAAGAGACCCAGTACTTC.

The genes are TRBV7-2 and TRBJ2-7; D is perhaps TRBD1 (5 bases). The CDR3 length is 16 residues. Deletions cut 5 bases from V and 2 bases from J, with 19 bases between. The germline V gene encodes CDR1 SGHTA and CDR2 FQGNSA. CDR3 bases: TGTGCCAGCAGCCCCCCCCCTCCAGGGCAGCCCTACGAGCAGTACTTC. Its translation is CASSPPPPGQPYEQYF.

The gene calls are TRBV7-2 and TRBJ1-1; 7 nucleotides agree with TRBD1. This CDR3 comprises 14 residues. Germline loops: CDR1 SGHTA, CDR2 FQGNSA. The V and J ends lost 3 bases and 11 bases, in that order; junction bases with no gene match: 12. For the CDR3, the DNA is TGTGCCAGCAGCTTGGAGACAGGGTTAACGTCGGCTTTCTTT. This gives the protein CASSLETGLTSAFF.

The chain joins TRBV27 to TRBJ1-2; TRBD1 might be the D (5 bases). From germline, CDR1 is MNHEY and CDR2 SMNVEV (reference sequence). V was clipped by 3 bases and J by 5 bases, with 16 bases between them. The length of the CDR3 is 15 residues. The chain's CDR3 is CASSFSAGEAYGYTF. The CDR3 DNA follows: TGTGCCAGCAGTTTCTCAGCGGGGGAGGCGTATGGCTACACCTTC.

This clone occurred once. The rearrangement links TRBV5-5 to TRBJ2-7, with 9 bases that match TRBD1. CDR1 and CDR2 (germline): SGHKS, YYEKEE (reference sequence). This CDR3 comprises 15 residues. Trimming removed 2 bases from V and 5 bases from J; junction bases left unmatched: 8. CDR3 in amino acids: CASSFSGTGFDEQYF. CDR3 sequence (DNA): TGTGCCAGCAGCTTTTCCGGGACAGGGTTCGACGAGCAGTACTTC.

V gene TRBV12-3 or TRBV12-4 combines with J gene TRBJ2-5; D is perhaps TRBD2 (5 bases). The CDR3 runs 12 residues. With 8 bases removed from V and 5 bases from J, the gap between germline ends came to 12 bases. The CDR3 DNA is TGTGCCAGCTCTCCGCGGAGGGAGACCCAGTACTTC. Translating gives CASSPRRETQYF.

This chain uses TRBV6-5 with TRBJ1-1; D is unclear. Germline V gene sequence: CDR1 MNHEY, CDR2 SVGAGI. The CDR3 runs to 14 residues. V was clipped by 6 bases and J by 1 base, with 12 bases between them. The DNA for the CDR3 is TGTGCCAGCAGCCGGGGAGTAGGGAACACTGAAGCTTTCTTT. This codes for CASSRGVGNTEAFF.

The chain uses TRBV6-5 and TRBJ2-5; TRBD2 might be the D (5 bases). There are 14 residues in the CDR3. The V and J ends lost 6 bases and 3 bases respectively, with 14 bases between them. Per germline, CDR1 MNHEY and CDR2 SVGAGI. CDR3 sequence (DNA): TGTGCCAGCAGGAGGGCAGAACTAAAAGAGACCCAGTACTTC. Translation: CASRRAELKETQYF.

This chain uses TRBV5-1 with TRBJ2-7; 11 bases align to TRBD1. The CDR3 sequence is 14 residues long. CDR1 is SGHRS and CDR2 is YFSETQ in the germline V gene. Losses at the gene ends were 4 bases for V and 6 bases for J; bases not matched to a gene: 6. The CDR3 DNA sequence: TGCGCCAGCAGCGTAGGACAGGGGGCGTCCGAGCAGTACTTC. Residues: CASSVGQGASEQYF.

This chain connects TRBV15 to TRBJ2-2; 11 bases fit TRBD2. After removal of 4 bases from V and 2 bases from J, the junction contained 3 bases not matched to a gene. Germline V CDR1 and CDR2: LNHNV, YYDKDF (reference sequence). The CDR3 contains 16 residues. CDR3 in DNA: TGTGCCACCAGCACCCTAGCGGGAGGTAACACCGGGGAGCTGTTTTTT. It specifies CATSTLAGGNTGELFF.

This chain joins TRBV19 and TRBJ1-4; D gene unclear. V gave up 7 bases and J gave up 1 base, with 16 bases separating them. The CDR3 is 16 residues long. The germline gives CDR1 LNHDA, CDR2 SQIVND (reference sequence). The CDR3 DNA is TGTGCCAGTACCCCGGCGGGGTGGGAAACTAATGAAAAACTGTTTTTT. The encoded protein is CASTPAGWETNEKLFF.

This clone was seen only once. The V and J genes are TRBV5-5 and TRBJ2-2; 9 bases line up with TRBD1. J lost 6 bases, V lost 0 bases, and 6 bases had no gene match. The CDR3 covers 16 residues. The germline V gene encodes CDR1 SGHKS and CDR2 YYEKEE (reference sequence). In nucleotides, the CDR3 is TGTGCCAGCAGCTTGGCCGTGACAGGGGGGGCCGGGGAGCTGTTTTTT. It yields the protein CASSLAVTGGAGELFF.

The rearrangement joins TRBV9 to TRBJ1-2, with 9 bases matching TRBD1. The ends lost 4 bases at V and 6 bases at J; junction bases unmatched: 10. The CDR3 runs 15 residues. Germline CDR1 is SGDLS and CDR2 is YYNGEE. The CDR3 DNA reads as TGTGCCAGCAGCCGGGACAGGGAGGTTCGGAATGGCTACACCTTC. Translating it yields CASSRDREVRNGYTF.

The V call is TRBV19, the J call TRBJ2-3; 11 bases fit TRBD2. Germline-derived CDR1 and CDR2 are LNHDA and SQIVND (reference sequence). V shed 2 bases and J 3 bases; nucleotides not matched to a gene: 10. The length of the CDR3 is 18 residues. The CDR3 sequence is CASSISSGGTGRTDTQYF. As DNA, the CDR3 is TGTGCCAGTAGTATATCTAGCGGGGGGACTGGCAGGACAGATACGCAGTATTTT.

CDR3 in DNA: TGCAGCGTCGGGACTAGCGGGAGGGCCCGGGAGTACTTC. Translated: CSVGTSGRAREYF. J is TRBJ2-7 and V is TRBV29-1; 16 positions match TRBD2. The CDR3 runs 13 residues. The germline V gene has CDR1 SQVTM and CDR2 ANQGSEA. V was clipped by 6 bases and J by 11 bases; unmatched bases: 7.

The V and J genes are TRBV7-6 and TRBJ1-2; 9 nucleotides agree with TRBD1. Trimming cost V 3 bases and J 7 bases; bases outside gene matches: 12. Germline V gives CDR1 SGHVS, CDR2 FNYEAQ. The CDR3 has 16 amino acids. CDR3 in DNA: TGTGCCAGCAGCTTCCCTCAAGACAGGGGGGACGGTGGCTACACCTTC. This encodes CASSFPQDRGDGGYTF.

The chain couples TRBV15 to TRBJ1-4; D gene unclear. V gave up 3 bases and J gave up 6 bases, with 8 bases separating them. The germline CDR1 and CDR2 sequences are LNHNV and YYDKDF (reference sequence). The CDR3 totals 13 residues. DNA of the CDR3: TGTGCCACCAGCAGTGAGGCGTATGAAAAACTGTTTTTT. It specifies CATSSEAYEKLFF.

The V gene is TRBV3-1 (or the pseudogene TRBV3-2), the J gene TRBJ1-2; TRBD1 matches 7 bases. Germline CDR1 is LGHDT and CDR2 is YNNKEL (reference sequence). There are 14 residues in the CDR3. The V gene end was trimmed by 3 bases and the J gene end by 4 bases; junction bases not matched to a gene: 5. The DNA of the CDR3 is TGTGCCAGCAGCCATCAACAGGGGAGCTATGGCTACACCTTC. It yields the protein CASSHQQGSYGYTF.

The chain uses TRBV21-1 and TRBJ1-3; no DNA check was done on the table's D call, TRBD1. TRBV21-1 is shown as a pseudogene. The CDR3 runs 14 residues. The CDR3, as DNA: TGTGCCAGCAGCAAATGCAATAGGGGGTACACCATATATTTT. This encodes CASSKCNRGYTIYF.